These T cell receptor beta chains were read from a single sample in a study of Ad26.COV2.S vaccination and SARS-CoV-2 variants. Using immunoSEQ multiplex PCR, the repertoire was profiled, and TCRdb retains in-frame clones only, with some absent. The sample shows hundreds of thousands of clones, about 88% of them seen only once. Sequencing was performed on peripheral blood, taken in a trial of Ad26.COV2.S vaccine versus placebo. All receptors derive from a person between 18 and 65 years old who received the Ad26.COV2.S COVID-19 vaccine or a placebo. Both conserved end residues are part of each CDR3. The D gene is left open where the match is weak. Some rows mark clone size as missing; the rest say once, few, many or name a class of expanded clone.

CASSLEGSINIQYF TGCGCCAGCAGCTTGGAAGGTAGCATTAACATTCAGTACTTC TRBJ2-4 TRBV5-1 - -
CASSRTSGTYNEQFF TGCGCCAGCAGCAGAACTAGCGGGACGTACAATGAGCAGTTCTTC TRBJ2-1 TRBV5-1 TRBD2 -
CASSSGLAGDLGELFF TGTGCCAGCAGCTCCGGACTAGCGGGAGATCTCGGGGAGCTGTTTTTT TRBJ2-2 TRBV7-2 TRBD2 -
CASSTGQYPRYEQYF TGTGCCAGCAGCACCGGACAGTACCCTCGGTACGAGCAGTACTTC TRBJ2-7 TRBV11-2 - few
CASRSTETYNSPLHF TGTGCCAGCAGATCGACAGAAACCTATAATTCACCCCTCCACTTT TRBJ1-6 TRBV6-5 - -
CASSKKRGSSTDTQYF TGTGCCAGTAGTAAGAAGAGGGGGTCTAGCACAGATACGCAGTATTTT TRBJ2-3 TRBV19 - -
CASSSRDRVNTGELFF TGTGCCAGCAGTTCCCGGGACAGGGTGAACACCGGGGAGCTGTTTTTT TRBJ2-2 TRBV27 TRBD1 -
CASSQDLQGLIYGYTF TGCGCCAGCAGCCAAGATTTGCAGGGCCTGATATATGGCTACACCTTC TRBJ1-2 TRBV4-3 - -
CATSGQVGYTF TGTGCCACTAGTGGACAGGTGGGCTACACCTTC TRBJ1-2 TRBV28 TRBD1 -
CASTTPDFSNQPQHF TGTGCCAGCACTACGCCCGATTTTAGCAATCAGCCCCAGCATTTT TRBJ1-5 TRBV28 - -
CASRNRQDTEAFF TGCGCCAGCAGAAATAGACAGGACACTGAAGCTTTCTTT TRBJ1-1 TRBV10-1 - few
CASSLTLGGGNYGYTF TGTGCCAGCAGCTTAACGTTGGGAGGAGGGAACTATGGCTACACCTTC TRBJ1-2 TRBV7-8 - -
CASLKPGLGYNEQFF TGTGCCAGCTTGAAACCGGGACTAGGGTATAATGAGCAGTTCTTC TRBJ2-1 TRBV6-5 TRBD2 -
CSAIGQGYSGANVLTF TGCAGCGCAATAGGACAGGGTTACTCTGGGGCCAACGTCCTGACTTTC TRBJ2-6 TRBV29-1 TRBD1 -
CASSAPGSYNEQFF TGTGCCAGCAGCGCCCCCGGCTCCTACAATGAGCAGTTCTTC TRBJ2-1 TRBV9 - -
CASSSEVAGGKYNEQFF TGTGCCAGCAGCTCTGAGGTAGCGGGAGGGAAGTACAATGAGCAGTTCTTC TRBJ2-1 TRBV7-2 TRBD2 -
CASAAGFNTEAFF TGTGCCAGCGCGGCAGGGTTCAACACTGAAGCTTTCTTT TRBJ1-1 TRBV6-5 - -
CASSYFPPMNTEAFF TGTGCCAGCAGTTACTTCCCACCCATGAACACTGAAGCTTTCTTT TRBJ1-1 TRBV6-2/TRBV6-3 - -
CASSVGTGGLAKNIQYF TGTGCCAGCAGCGTAGGGACAGGGGGTCTAGCCAAAAACATTCAGTACTTC TRBJ2-4 TRBV9 TRBD1 -
CASSLEGTVSNYGYTF TGCGCCAGCAGCTTGGAGGGGACAGTTTCCAACTATGGCTACACCTTC TRBJ1-2 TRBV5-1 TRBD1 -
CASSEGRAYGYTF TGTGCCAGCAGTGAAGGCAGGGCATATGGCTACACCTTC TRBJ1-2 TRBV2 - -
CASSAGLGGNQPQHF TGTGCCAGTAGCGCAGGGCTAGGGGGCAATCAGCCCCAGCATTTT TRBJ1-5 TRBV19 - -
CASSLHGQVYEQYF TGTGCCAGCAGTTTACATGGACAGGTCTACGAGCAGTACTTC TRBJ2-7 TRBV28 TRBD1 -
CASSPREATNEKLFF TGCGCCAGCAGCCCCAGGGAAGCAACTAATGAAAAACTGTTTTTT TRBJ1-4 TRBV4-1 - -
CASSLVGTGDEKLFF TGTGCCAGCAGCTTGGTCGGGACAGGGGATGAAAAACTGTTTTTT TRBJ1-4 TRBV7-9 TRBD1 -
CASSLTTDTYEQYF TGTGCCAGCTCACTCACGACGGATACCTACGAGCAGTACTTC TRBJ2-7 TRBV18 - -